This T cell receptor beta chain is from a study of cytomegalovirus exposure and HLA in healthy donors. In the PCR, 60 Vbeta and 13 Jbeta primers were used. The repertoire was sequenced with immunoSEQ multiplex PCR; TCRdb's copy has only in-frame clones and lacks some. The sample has 130,000 to 150,000 clones, approximately 79% seen once; the top ten hold 4.3%. Findings of the study overall: Later genetic work tied a missense DCLRE1C variant to beta-chain V and J trimming.

J lost 7 bases, V lost 5 bases, and 7 bases had no gene match. Germline lookup yields CDR1 SQVTM and CDR2 ANQGSEA. The CDR3 has 14 residues. Concerning this clone itself: What it recognizes is unknown.

The chain combines TRBV29-1 with TRBJ2-1, with TRBD2 identical over 11 bases. The sequence was obtained from a man younger than 35 in good health and CMV-seropositive. The specimen sequenced was PBMCs. The CDR3 DNA reads TGCAGCGTTTTAACTAGCGGGAGAACGAATGAGCAGTTCTTC. This gives the protein CSVLTSGRTNEQFF.